The source of this T cell receptor (beta chain) is a study of blood T cells in healthy people across ages. CDR1 is LNHDA, CDR2 SQIVND, per germline (reference sequence). The CDR3 extends over 11 amino acids. For this clonotype: Its antigen is unknown. Germline and junction disagree at one end, which may indicate a read error.

Whole-study results and caveats: The recorded TCR beta diversity per million T cells decreased in a roughly linear manner with age. Calculation of diversity from one million T cells yielded estimates considered to be underestimates.

Then a second PCR, running about 6 to 11 cycles, was carried out with a sample-barcoded 5' primer and a J-beta primer mix. One entry per CDR3 protein, called by TCRdb with MiXCR from the 5' RACE reads. Of fewer than 1,000,000 distinct CDR3 sequences listed, about half were seen once; the top ten hold 15% to 20%. Total RNA extraction produced at least 5.5 micrograms (per sample) for the study. This chain joins TRBV19 and TRBJ1-6, with D unclear. Sequencing was carried out using blood. This sequence originates from an elderly man in good health. CDR3 DNA sequence: TGTGCCAGTAGTGACGGGCGACCCCCCCACTTT. It yields the protein CASSDGRPPHF.